The next 11 T cell receptor beta chains were all read from a single sample in a study of blood T cell repertoires in COVID-19 (dated by TCRdb to 2020 to 2021). Libraries were prepared through the immunoSEQ multiplex PCR assay. In TCRdb, the immuneACCESS table is reduced to in-frame sequences with V and J assigned. These tables do not hold every clone; where another copy was compared, an unresolved V gene accounts for under half, and the others remain unexplained. The table for this sample lists approximately 150,000 clones; approximately 86% of them were counted only once. 4% of the sample is held by the ten biggest clonotypes. The material sequenced was PBMCs or T cells enriched from blood (not recorded which). The receptors were gathered from a woman in her thirties or forties who had been exposed to COVID-19.

The gene calls are TRBV24-1 and TRBJ2-1; TRBD2 might be the D (6 bases). Deletions cut 1 base from V and 6 bases from J, with 9 bases between. In germline, CDR1 is KGHDR, CDR2 SFDVKD. The CDR3 is made up of 14 amino acids. The chain's CDR3 is CATSDFGGTNEQFF. CDR3 in DNA: TGTGCCACCAGTGATTTCGGAGGGACCAATGAGCAGTTCTTC.

The chain combines TRBV9 with TRBJ2-5; possibly TRBD2 for D (6 bases). V gave up 0 bases and J gave up 2 bases, with 8 bases separating them. The CDR3 is 14 amino acids. CDR1 is SGDLS and CDR2 is YYNGEE in the germline V gene. The CDR3 DNA reads as TGTGCCAGCAGCGTAGGAGGAGGGCAAGAGACCCAGTACTTC. It yields the protein CASSVGGGQETQYF. Full variable domain (outside the CDR3, taken from reference TRBV9 and TRBJ2-5): DSGVTQTPKHLITATGQRVTLRCSPRSGDLSVYWYQQSLDQGLQFLIQYYNGEERAKGNILERFSAQQFPDLHSELNLSSLELGDSALYFCASSVGGGQETQYFGPGTRLLVL.

In its sample, this clone was seen a few times. V gene TRBV5-1 combines with J gene TRBJ2-1; 11 positions match TRBD1. J was trimmed by 6 bases and V by 5 bases; bases with no gene match: 4. Looked up from germline, CDR1 is SGHRS and CDR2 is YFSETQ. CDR3 length: 14 amino acids. The CDR3 DNA is TGCGCCAGCAGAACCGGGACAGGGGGCAATGAGCAGTTCTTC. Protein: CASRTGTGGNEQFF.

This rearrangement joins TRBV29-1 to TRBJ2-1; TRBD2 agrees at 8 bases. Germline trimming cut 0 bases from V and 0 bases from J; bases unmatched to any gene: 1. In germline, CDR1 is SQVTM, CDR2 ANQGSEA. The CDR3 extends over 15 amino acids. The CDR3 nucleotides read TGCAGCGTTGAAGAACGGGGGGGCTCCTACAATGAGCAGTTCTTC. Protein: CSVEERGGSYNEQFF.

J is TRBJ1-5 and V is TRBV12-5; 7 nucleotides match TRBD1. CDR3 length: 14 residues. V shed 6 bases and J 5 bases; nucleotides not matched to a gene: 7. Germline V gene lookup returns CDR1 LGHNT and CDR2 FRNRAP. For the CDR3, the DNA is TGTGCTAGTGGCAACCGACAGGGCCATCAGCCCCAGCATTTT. The encoded protein is CASGNRQGHQPQHF.

V gene TRBV19 combines with J gene TRBJ2-7, with 12 bases aligning to TRBD2. J lost 2 bases, V lost 4 bases, and 6 bases had no gene match. Germline values: CDR1 LNHDA, CDR2 SQIVND (reference sequence). CDR3 length: 16 residues. Written as DNA, the CDR3 is TGTGCCAGTAGTAAACCTAGCGGGGGGGCCCCCTACGAGCAGTACTTC. It is translated as CASSKPSGGAPYEQYF.

The chain carries TRBV12-3 or TRBV12-4 and TRBJ2-1; 8 bases agree with TRBD2. The trim removed 5 bases at V and 10 bases at J, leaving 4 bases unmatched. This CDR3 has 12 residues. CDR3 DNA sequence: TGTGCCAGCAGTCTTATAGCGGGGGAGCAGTTCTTC. Encoded protein: CASSLIAGEQFF.

V and J are TRBV27 and TRBJ1-1, with 9 bases that match TRBD1. V gave up 4 bases and J gave up 7 bases; unmatched junction bases: 10. This CDR3 is 15 amino acids long. Germline CDR1 and CDR2: MNHEY and SMNVEV (reference sequence). CDR3 protein: CASSSPGQGFFEAFF. In DNA, the CDR3 is TGTGCCAGCAGTTCACCGGGACAGGGATTCTTTGAAGCTTTCTTT.

This rearrangement joins TRBV6-5 to TRBJ2-3; 8 bases line up with TRBD2. In germline, CDR1 is MNHEY, CDR2 SVGAGI. J was trimmed by 1 base and V by 6 bases; bases with no gene match: 6. The CDR3 consists of 15 residues. Written as DNA, the CDR3 is TGTGCCAGCAGACCGAGCGGGGGTCGCACAGATACGCAGTATTTT. It is translated as CASRPSGGRTDTQYF.

This clone was recorded a few times. The sample carries other DNA sequences with the same CDR3. V usage is TRBV6-5 and J usage is TRBJ1-5, with TRBD1 matching 7 bases. Germline V CDR1 and CDR2: MNHEY, SVGAGI. The V and J ends lost 5 bases and 0 bases, in that order; junction bases with no gene match: 4. The CDR3 runs 15 residues. The CDR3 nucleotides read TGTGCCAGCAGTCGCACAGGGGTTAGCAATCAGCCCCAGCATTTT. Its translation is CASSRTGVSNQPQHF.

The chain has TRBV5-5 and TRBJ2-2; D is unclear. This CDR3 is 11 amino acids long. Germline-derived CDR1 and CDR2 are SGHKS and YYEKEE (reference sequence). V lost 2 bases to trimming and J lost 8 bases, with 4 bases between them. The CDR3 is CASSLQGELFF. The CDR3, as DNA: TGTGCCAGCAGCTTACAGGGGGAGCTGTTTTTT.